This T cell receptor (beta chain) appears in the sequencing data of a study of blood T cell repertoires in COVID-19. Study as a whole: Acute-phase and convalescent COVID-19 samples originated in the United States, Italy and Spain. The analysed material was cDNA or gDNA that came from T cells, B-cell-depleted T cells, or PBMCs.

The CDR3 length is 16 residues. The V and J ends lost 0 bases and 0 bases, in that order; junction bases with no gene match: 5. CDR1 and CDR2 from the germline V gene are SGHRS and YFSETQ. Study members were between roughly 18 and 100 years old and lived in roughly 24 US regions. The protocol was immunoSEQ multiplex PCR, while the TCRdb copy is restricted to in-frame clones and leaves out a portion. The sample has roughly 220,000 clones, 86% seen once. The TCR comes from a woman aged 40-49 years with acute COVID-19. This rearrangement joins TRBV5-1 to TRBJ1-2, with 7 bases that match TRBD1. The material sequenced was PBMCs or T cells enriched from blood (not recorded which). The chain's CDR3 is CASSLVLGGSNYGYTF. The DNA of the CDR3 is TGCGCCAGCAGCTTGGTCCTAGGGGGCTCTAACTATGGCTACACCTTC.